This entry lists 18 T cell receptor beta chains sequenced from one sample in a study of shared clonotypes between healthy human individuals. Profiled with immunoSEQ multiplex PCR; TCRdb holds only in-frame clones, not every one. The sample lists 950,000 to 1,100,000 clones; roughly 70% were seen once. What was sequenced was memory CD4+ T cells sorted from blood. Subset: CD45RA-negative fraction. These receptor sequences come from a man between 18 and 35 years old in good health.

A word on this clone: Different DNA sequences within this sample yield the same CDR3. The V and J genes are TRBV18 and TRBJ1-5; D is possibly TRBD1 (6 bases). Germline values: CDR1 KGHSH, CDR2 LQKENI. The V gene lost 2 bases and the J gene lost 5 bases, with 7 bases spanning the gap. The CDR3 sequence is 13 residues long. The CDR3 loop reads CASSPEGDQPQHF. The CDR3, as DNA: TGTGCCAGCTCACCAGAGGGGGATCAGCCCCAGCATTTT. The full variable domain, with the rest looked up from reference TRBV18 and TRBJ1-5, is NAGVMQNPRHLVRRRGQEARLRCSPMKGHSHVYWYRQLPEEGLKFMVYLQKENIIDESGMPKERFSAEFPKEGPSILRIQQVVRGDSAAYFCASSPEGDQPQHFGDGTRLSIL.

The chain links TRBV5-6 to TRBJ2-3; unclear D gene. The V gene's germline CDR1 is SGHDT and CDR2 YYEEEE. The CDR3 consists of 15 residues. V dropped 4 bases and J dropped 4 bases, with 16 bases sitting between them. DNA of the CDR3: TGTGCCAGCAGCACCTCACAAGTTACTGCAGATACGCAGTATTTT. Encoded protein: CASSTSQVTADTQYF.

The J gene is TRBJ1-2, the V gene TRBV28; maybe TRBD1 (6 bases). Trimming took 5 bases from V and 5 from J, leaving 12 bases between them. Germline V gene lookup returns CDR1 MDHEN and CDR2 SYDVKM. The CDR3 covers 13 residues. The CDR3 DNA sequence: TGTGCCAGCAGTAACAGGGAGGGATATGGCTACACCTTC. Encoded protein: CASSNREGYGYTF.

This chain links TRBV4-3 with TRBJ1-3, with no clear D. The V end lost 1 base, the J end lost 0 bases, and 7 bases lay between the germline ends. The CDR3 totals 15 residues. CDR1 and CDR2 from the germline V gene are LGHNA and YSLEER. In DNA form, the CDR3 reads TGCGCCAGCAGCCAAGCCCTGGGCTCTGGAAACACCATATATTTT. Protein sequence: CASSQALGSGNTIYF.

The chain employs TRBV18 and TRBJ2-6, with D tentatively TRBD1 or TRBD2 (6 bases each). Germline loops: CDR1 KGHSH, CDR2 LQKENI. The CDR3 runs 15 residues. Deletions cut 2 bases from V and 6 bases from J, with 11 bases between. This CDR3 reads CASSPLGGEANVLTF. The CDR3 DNA reads as TGTGCCAGCTCACCATTGGGGGGCGAGGCCAACGTCCTGACTTTC.

On this clone: The same CDR3 arises from other DNA sequences in this sample as well. V usage is TRBV15 and J usage is TRBJ1-6; D remains ambiguous. The CDR3 sequence is 13 residues long. Germline CDR1 is LNHNV and CDR2 is YYDKDF (reference sequence). V shed 0 bases and J shed 10 bases, with 7 bases lying between them. This chain's CDR3 is CATSRDFGSPLHF. The CDR3 DNA is TGTGCCACCAGCAGAGATTTTGGCTCACCCCTCCACTTT.

The chain employs TRBV15 and TRBJ1-5; no clear D. With 0 bases removed from V and 5 bases from J, the gap between germline ends came to 11 bases. The germline V gene has CDR1 LNHNV and CDR2 YYDKDF (reference sequence). The length of the CDR3 is 15 residues. The CDR3 bases are TGTGCCACCAGCAGAGACGGAGCAGCGCATCAGCCCCAGCATTTT. This encodes CATSRDGAAHQPQHF.

This clone was seen at least ten times. V is TRBV5-6 and J is TRBJ2-3; 9 bases map to TRBD2. J gave up 3 bases and V 0 bases, and 5 bases lay outside the gene matches. The germline CDR1 and CDR2 sequences are SGHDT and YYEEEE. CDR3 size: 16 residues. The CDR3 DNA sequence: TGTGCCAGCAGCTTGGCGCCGGGACTAGCAACAGATACGCAGTATTTT. Its protein is CASSLAPGLATDTQYF.

This sequence joins TRBV28 and TRBJ2-7; D is undetermined. V gave up 9 bases and J gave up 3 bases, with 9 bases separating them. The germline CDR1 and CDR2 sequences are MDHEN and SYDVKM. There are 11 residues in the CDR3. The DNA for the CDR3 is TGTGCCAGTGGGAATCGCTACGAGCAGTACTTC. Encoded protein: CASGNRYEQYF.

The chain recombines TRBV7-8 with TRBJ1-3; a possible D gene is TRBD1 (5 bases). This CDR3 has 16 amino acids. Trimming took 5 bases from V and 0 from J, leaving 14 bases between them. Germline CDR1 is SGHVS and CDR2 is FQNEAQ. DNA for the CDR3: TGTGCCAGCAGCATAGGGGCAGTAAACTCTGGAAACACCATATATTTT. It codes for CASSIGAVNSGNTIYF.

The chain employs TRBV6-6 and TRBJ1-6; the D is unclear. V lost 0 bases to trimming and J lost 7 bases, with 10 bases between them. Looked up from germline, CDR1 is MNHNY and CDR2 is SVGAGI (reference sequence). This CDR3 spans 15 amino acids. The CDR3 sequence: CASSYSTELNSPLHF. For the CDR3, the DNA is TGTGCCAGCAGTTACTCGACGGAACTAAATTCACCCCTCCACTTT.

V and J are TRBV28 and TRBJ1-5; 8 positions agree with TRBD1. Germline-derived CDR1 and CDR2 are MDHEN and SYDVKM. V was clipped by 5 bases and J by 3 bases; unmatched bases: 9. The CDR3 sequence is 16 residues long. The CDR3 protein is CASSQTGAQINQPQHF. For the CDR3, the DNA is TGTGCCAGCAGTCAGACAGGGGCCCAAATCAATCAGCCCCAGCATTTT. The entire variable domain, with the rest obtained from reference TRBV28 and TRBJ1-5, is as follows: DVKVTQSSRYLVKRTGEKVFLECVQDMDHENMFWYRQDPGLGLRLIYFSYDVKMKEKGDIPEGYSVSREKKERFSLILESASTNQTSMYLCASSQTGAQINQPQHFGDGTRLSIL.

This chain uses TRBV21-1 with TRBJ1-2; TRBD1 was called by the table and not checked on the DNA. TRBV21-1 counts as a pseudogene. CDR3 length: 16 residues. CDR3 coding DNA: TGTGCCAGCAGCAAAAGGGTACGCGACAGGGCCTATGGCTACACCTTC. Translation gives CASSKRVRDRAYGYTF.

The chain has TRBV6-6 and TRBJ1-6; D is ambiguous. This CDR3 contains 15 residues. With 2 bases removed from V and 0 bases from J, the gap between germline ends came to 5 bases. From germline, CDR1 is MNHNY and CDR2 SVGAGI (reference sequence). The DNA for the CDR3 is TGTGCCAGCAGTTACATAACCTCCTATAATTCACCCCTCCACTTT. Amino acid sequence: CASSYITSYNSPLHF.

The rearrangement uses TRBV7-9 and TRBJ2-2, with TRBD1 matching 9 bases. The CDR3 extends over 18 amino acids. V was clipped by 5 bases and J by 0 bases; unmatched bases: 10. Germline lookup yields CDR1 SEHNR and CDR2 FQNEAQ (reference sequence). The CDR3 DNA reads TGTGCCAGCAGCCCTATCCTACGACAGGGGGCGAACACCGGGGAGCTGTTTTTT. Translation gives CASSPILRQGANTGELFF.

The chain joins TRBV18 to TRBJ1-6, with 10 bases lining up with TRBD1. The CDR3 sequence is 17 residues long. The V gene end was trimmed by 4 bases and the J gene end by 10 bases; junction bases not matched to a gene: 13. Germline lookup yields CDR1 KGHSH and CDR2 LQKENI. The CDR3 here is CASSQRQMGTGESPLHF. CDR3 nucleotide sequence: TGTGCCAGCTCACAACGTCAGATGGGGACAGGGGAATCACCCCTCCACTTT.

This clone was recorded at least ten times. The junction shows a germline mismatch at one end, possibly a read error. Different DNA sequences within this sample yield the same CDR3. The gene calls are TRBV5-1 and TRBJ1-5, with a tentative D call TRBD1 (6 bases). This CDR3 has 14 residues. Germline loops: CDR1 SGHRS, CDR2 YFSETQ. This CDR3 is CASSLDSLNQPQHF. CDR3 sequence (DNA): TGCGCCAGCAGTTTGGACAGCCTCAATCAGCCCCAGCATTTT. Based on the CDR3 plus reference TRBV5-1 and TRBJ1-5, the full variable domain is KAGVTQTPRYLIKTRGQQVTLSCSPISGHRSVSWYQQTPGQGLQFLFEYFSETQRNKGNFPGRFSGRQFSNSRSEMNVSTLELGDSALYLCASSLDSLNQPQHFGDGTRLSIL.

This chain connects TRBV28 to TRBJ2-5; TRBD1 matches 8 bases. CDR1 is MDHEN and CDR2 is SYDVKM in the germline V gene. The CDR3 is made up of 16 amino acids. V shed 2 bases, J shed 5 bases, and the junction held 10 bases outside the gene matches. CDR3 in amino acids: CASSLGSTGGWETQYF. The CDR3 DNA is TGTGCCAGCAGTTTAGGGTCAACAGGGGGATGGGAGACCCAGTACTTC. The variable domain in full, completed from reference TRBV28 and TRBJ2-5, reads DVKVTQSSRYLVKRTGEKVFLECVQDMDHENMFWYRQDPGLGLRLIYFSYDVKMKEKGDIPEGYSVSREKKERFSLILESASTNQTSMYLCASSLGSTGGWETQYFGPGTRLLVL.